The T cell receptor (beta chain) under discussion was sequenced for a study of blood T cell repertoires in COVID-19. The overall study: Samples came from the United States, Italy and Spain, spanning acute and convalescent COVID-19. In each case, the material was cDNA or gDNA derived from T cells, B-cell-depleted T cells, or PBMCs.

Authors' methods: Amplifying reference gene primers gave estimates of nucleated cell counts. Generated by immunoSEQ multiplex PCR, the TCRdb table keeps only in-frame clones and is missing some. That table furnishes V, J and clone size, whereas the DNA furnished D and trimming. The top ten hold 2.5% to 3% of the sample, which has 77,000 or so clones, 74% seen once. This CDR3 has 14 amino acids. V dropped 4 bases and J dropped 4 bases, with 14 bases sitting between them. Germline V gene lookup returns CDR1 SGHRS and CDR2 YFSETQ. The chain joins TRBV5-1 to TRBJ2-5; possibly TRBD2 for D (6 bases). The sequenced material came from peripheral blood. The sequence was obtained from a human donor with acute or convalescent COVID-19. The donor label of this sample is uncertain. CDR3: CASSGGGGSETQYF. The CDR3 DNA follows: TGCGCCAGCAGCGGAGGTGGGGGGTCAGAGACCCAGTACTTC.